The 26 T cell receptor beta chains reported below all come from one sample, sequenced in a study of low-dose radiotherapy and immunotherapy resistance in tumors. TRAV and TRBV primers primed cDNA for both TCRalpha and TCRbeta. For amplifying TCRs, the PCR ran for around 20 cycles with Phusion, which was used together with a constant-region primer and the adapter on the V primers. One entry per CDR3 protein, called by TCRdb with MiXCR from the reads. Of 12,000 to 15,000 distinct CDR3 sequences listed, more than 65% are singletons. The origin of the receptors is a human donor with advanced metastatic prostate, ovarian, gallbladder or colorectal cancer (not recorded which). This table probably holds off-target reads from a library built for another chain.

This chain links TRBV20-1 with TRBJ1-4; unclear D gene. This CDR3 has 11 amino acids. The germline V and J ends were trimmed by 5 bases and 6 bases, with 7 bases remaining between them. Germline assignment: CDR1 DFQATT and CDR2 SNEGSKA (reference sequence). CDR3 in DNA: TGCAGTGCTGAGAGTGATGAAAAACTGTTTTTT. It specifies CSAESDEKLFF.

This clonotype has only one observation. CDR3 protein: CAINPGQGIDTQYF. The CDR3 DNA follows: TGTGCCATCAACCCGGGACAGGGGATAGATACGCAGTATTTT. The chain couples TRBV10-3 to TRBJ2-3; 10 bases line up with TRBD1. Germline lookup yields CDR1 ENHRY and CDR2 SYGVKD. The CDR3 is made up of 14 amino acids. V was pared by 7 bases and J by 5 bases, with 6 bases of the junction left unmatched.

A single count supports this clonotype. This sequence joins TRBV6-6 and TRBJ2-7, with a tentative D call TRBD1 (6 bases). The V gene's germline CDR1 is MNHNY and CDR2 SVGAGI (reference sequence). The CDR3 has 13 residues. With 2 bases removed from V and 3 bases from J, the gap between germline ends came to 8 bases. The CDR3: CASSYRTDYEQYF. CDR3 sequence (DNA): TGTGCCAGCAGTTACCGGACAGACTACGAGCAGTACTTC.

This clonotype has only one observation. This chain joins TRBV29-1 and TRBJ1-1; 7 positions agree with TRBD1. With V trimmed by 6 bases and J by 1 base, 5 bases remained unmatched. The CDR3 sequence is 13 residues long. Germline-derived CDR1 and CDR2 are SQVTM and ANQGSEA. Here the CDR3 reads CSVGDSTNTEAFF. The CDR3 bases are TGCAGCGTGGGGGACAGTACGAACACTGAAGCTTTCTTT. Looking up the rest from reference TRBV29-1 and TRBJ1-1 gives the full variable domain: SAVISQKPSRDICQRGTSLTIQCQVDSQVTMMFWYRQQPGQSLTLIATANQGSEATYESGFVIDKFPISRPNLTFSTLTVSNMSPEDSSIYLCSVGDSTNTEAFFGQGTRLTVV.

This clonotype was found a few times. The chain couples TRBV29-1 to TRBJ2-7; TRBD1 might be the D (6 bases). The CDR3 consists of 13 residues. V lost 4 bases and J lost 2, with 12 bases in between. Germline V lookup: CDR1 SQVTM, CDR2 ANQGSEA. CDR3 loop: CSVAPGTTYEQYF. CDR3 sequence (DNA): TGCAGCGTTGCCCCGGGGACAACCTACGAGCAGTACTTC.

This rearrangement joins TRBV2 to TRBJ1-1, with a tentative D call TRBD1 (5 bases). The CDR3 has 13 amino acids. V lost 7 bases to trimming and J lost 4 bases, with 13 bases between them. CDR1 SNHLY and CDR2 FYNNEI come from the germline V gene. The CDR3 is CASTGDQGTEAFF. As DNA, the CDR3 is TGTGCCAGCACCGGGGACCAGGGCACTGAAGCTTTCTTT.

This clonotype was seen just once. V usage is TRBV12-3 or TRBV12-4 and J usage is TRBJ1-1, with D uncertain. The CDR3 spans 14 residues. The V and J ends lost 7 bases and 0 bases respectively, with 12 bases between them. The CDR3: CASTHGRMNTEAFF. The CDR3 region has the DNA TGTGCCAGCACCCACGGACGAATGAACACTGAAGCTTTCTTT.

The chain combines TRBV6-6 with TRBJ1-2, with a tentative D call TRBD1 (6 bases). V lost 7 bases to trimming and J lost 7 bases, with 16 bases between them. Germline CDR1 reads MNHNY; CDR2 reads SVGAGI (reference sequence). The CDR3 runs to 13 residues. DNA of the CDR3: TGTGCCAGCACCAAGGGGGATTTGGTTGGCTACACCTTC. The encoded protein is CASTKGDLVGYTF.

The V call is TRBV6-2 or TRBV6-3, the J call TRBJ1-1; D call uncertain. The CDR3 runs 14 residues. The V gene's germline CDR1 is MNHEY and CDR2 SVGEGT. The V and J ends lost 0 bases and 4 bases respectively, with 9 bases between them. Here the CDR3 DNA reads TGTGCCAGCAGTTACTCAGTCCGGATCACTGAAGCTTTCTTT. As protein: CASSYSVRITEAFF.

This clonotype turned up a few times. The chain uses TRBV4-2 and TRBJ2-7, with 9 bases lining up with TRBD1. The ends lost 4 bases at V and 4 bases at J; junction bases unmatched: 11. Germline CDR1 reads LGHNA; CDR2 reads YNFKEQ. The CDR3 runs 16 residues. This CDR3 is CASSRGGGTGQYEQYF. The CDR3 bases are TGTGCCAGCAGCCGAGGAGGTGGGACAGGGCAATACGAGCAGTACTTC.

The chain has TRBV6-2 or TRBV6-3 and TRBJ2-7, with TRBD1 matching over 9 bases. J gave up 1 base and V 6 bases, and 7 bases lay outside the gene matches. Germline values: CDR1 MNHEY, CDR2 SVGEGT. The CDR3 runs to 15 residues. The CDR3 is CASSPKTGGSYEQYF. DNA for the CDR3: TGTGCCAGCAGCCCTAAGACAGGGGGATCCTACGAGCAGTACTTC.

V and J are TRBV18 and TRBJ2-2; D uncertain. V lost 3 bases to trimming and J lost 7 bases, with 6 bases between them. The CDR3 sequence is 12 residues long. Germline V gene data show CDR1 as KGHSH and CDR2 as LQKENI. The CDR3 bases are TGTGCCAGCTCACCCCAAGGCGGGGAGCTGTTTTTT. Protein product: CASSPQGGELFF.

This sequence joins TRBV2 and TRBJ2-3; D unclear. The germline V gene encodes CDR1 SNHLY and CDR2 FYNNEI. This CDR3 contains 13 residues. Trimming took 7 bases from V and 4 from J, leaving 12 bases between them. CDR3 DNA sequence: TGTGCCAGCAATGTTCCGGTGTCAGATACGCAGTATTTT. Its protein product is CASNVPVSDTQYF.

V is TRBV2 and J is TRBJ2-5; possible D gene TRBD2, 6 bases. CDR3 size: 14 residues. V was cut by 8 bases and J by 1 base, with 14 bases left in between. Looked up from germline, CDR1 is SNHLY and CDR2 is FYNNEI. The CDR3 DNA reads as TGTGCCAGCGAGATAGCGGCCTTCCAAGAGACCCAGTACTTC. It specifies CASEIAAFQETQYF. The complete variable domain, with remaining parts taken from reference TRBV2 and TRBJ2-5, reads EPEVTQTPSHQVTQMGQEVILRCVPISNHLYFYWYRQILGQKVEFLVSFYNNEISEKSEIFDDQFSVERPDGSNFTLKIRSTKLEDSAMYFCASEIAAFQETQYFGPGTRLLVL.

V usage is TRBV7-9 and J usage is TRBJ2-7, with 11 bases lining up with TRBD1. The CDR3 totals 16 residues. Germline V CDR1 and CDR2: SEHNR, FQNEAQ (reference sequence). V lost 5 bases, J lost 3 bases, and 9 bases stayed unmatched. CDR3 in amino acids: CASSTTPGTGGYEQYF. In DNA form, the CDR3 reads TGTGCCAGCAGCACCACGCCTGGGACAGGGGGCTACGAGCAGTACTTC. The full variable domain, with the rest looked up from reference TRBV7-9 and TRBJ2-7, is DTGVSQNPRHKITKRGQNVTFRCDPISEHNRLYWYRQTLGQGPEFLTYFQNEAQLEKSRLLSDRFSAERPKGSFSTLEIQRTEQGDSAMYLCASSTTPGTGGYEQYFGPGTRLTVT.

This clonotype was found once. This rearrangement joins TRBV12-3 or TRBV12-4 to TRBJ1-1; D not certain. The CDR3 spans 13 residues. Trimming pared 7 bases from V and 0 bases from J, leaving 9 bases between. CDR3 nucleotides: TGTGCCAGCAACCGAGGGTTGAACACTGAAGCTTTCTTT. It specifies CASNRGLNTEAFF.

V is TRBV4-1 and J is TRBJ2-7; D is perhaps TRBD2 (6 bases). The V gene lost 1 base and the J gene lost 6 bases, with 13 bases spanning the gap. Germline values: CDR1 MGHRA, CDR2 YSYEKL. There are 14 residues in the CDR3. CDR3 residues: CASSQAQLAVEQYF. CDR3 nucleotides: TGCGCCAGCAGCCAAGCGCAACTAGCCGTCGAGCAGTACTTC.

The CDR3 region is CASTPGSPRNEQFF. The DNA of the CDR3 is TGTGCCAGCACCCCCGGTTCTCCGCGAAATGAGCAGTTCTTC. The rearrangement links TRBV5-4 to TRBJ2-1; D remains unclear. Germline CDR1 is SGHNT and CDR2 is YYREEE (reference sequence). Trimming took 6 bases from V and 7 from J, leaving 17 bases between them. The CDR3 consists of 14 residues.

The chain has TRBV5-4 and TRBJ2-3; D is ambiguous. The CDR3 loop spans 16 amino acids. CDR1 is SGHNT and CDR2 is YYREEE in the germline V gene (reference sequence). V lost 4 bases and J 3 bases, leaving 18 bases between the germline ends. In nucleotides, the CDR3 is TGTGCCAGCAGCACAACCCTTGACCCGCGTACAGATACGCAGTATTTT. Translated: CASSTTLDPRTDTQYF.

The chain employs TRBV7-9 and TRBJ2-3; 13 bases align to TRBD2. From germline, CDR1 is SEHNR and CDR2 FQNEAQ (reference sequence). V gave up 4 bases and J gave up 1 base; unmatched junction bases: 11. This CDR3 comprises 19 residues. CDR3 protein: CASSSRLAGGLRGTDTQYF. In DNA form, the CDR3 reads TGTGCCAGCAGCTCCCGACTAGCGGGGGGCCTGAGGGGCACAGATACGCAGTATTTT.

The V gene is TRBV12-3 or TRBV12-4, the J gene TRBJ1-3; D ambiguous. Trimming removed 11 bases from V and 0 bases from J, with 20 bases in between. CDR3 length: 16 residues. The CDR3, as DNA: TGTGCCGGGCGCCACTTCTACAGAGCCTCTGGAAACACCATATATTTT. This translates into CAGRHFYRASGNTIYF.

V and J are TRBV3-1 and TRBJ1-5, with D unresolved. The CDR3 loop spans 13 amino acids. CDR1 and CDR2 (germline): LGHDT, YNNKEL (reference sequence). Trimming cost V 1 base and J 5 bases, with 6 bases left between them. Written as DNA, the CDR3 is TGTGCCAGCAGCCAAGCGGCGGATCAGCCCCAGCATTTT. Residues: CASSQAADQPQHF.

This chain links TRBV4-3 with TRBJ2-7; D unresolved. This CDR3 comprises 13 residues. Trimming pared 4 bases from V and 1 base from J, leaving 8 bases between. Germline CDR1 and CDR2: LGHNA and YSLEER. CDR3 sequence: CASSLVGSYEQYF. CDR3 nucleotide sequence: TGCGCCAGCAGCCTTGTTGGGTCCTACGAGCAGTACTTC.

This clonotype was detected once. The V call is TRBV29-1, the J call TRBJ1-1; D not certain. CDR3 size: 14 residues. Trimming took 1 base from V and 0 from J, leaving 9 bases between them. The germline V gene has CDR1 SQVTM and CDR2 ANQGSEA. CDR3 loop: CSVEVMKMNTEAFF. The CDR3 coding sequence is TGCAGCGTTGAAGTGATGAAGATGAACACTGAAGCTTTCTTT.

This clonotype was seen a few times. The germline gene is not matched at one end of the junction; a read error may be the cause. The CDR3 spells CASSLTGQYTGELFF. CDR3 nucleotide sequence: TGTGCCAGCAGCTTGACGGGACAGTACACCGGGGAGCTGTTTTTT. The genes are TRBV5-3 and TRBJ2-2, with TRBD1 matching 7 bases. TRBV5-3 is flagged as an ORF with uncertain function. There are 15 residues in the CDR3.

This chain joins TRBV29-1 and TRBJ2-1, with D tentatively TRBD2 (5 bases). The CDR3 runs 12 residues. V gave up 7 bases and J gave up 7 bases, with 14 bases separating them. Germline V gene data show CDR1 as SQVTM and CDR2 as ANQGSEA. This chain's CDR3 is CSADGLLNEQFF. In DNA, the CDR3 is TGCAGCGCAGACGGACTCTTGAATGAGCAGTTCTTC.